These 20 T cell receptor beta chains were all obtained from the same sample, sequenced in a study of T-cell reconstitution after alpha-beta-depleted transplantation in children. The authors prepared the TCRbeta library with unique molecular identifiers. TCRdb itself ran the PCR reads through MiXCR, one entry per CDR3 protein. The table has 260,000 or so distinct CDR3 sequences, about 12% seen once. The sample in question was PBMCs from the stem cell graft donor, obtained from the stem cell graft. These receptors originate from a human donor who donated a stem cell graft to a child with acute lymphoblastic leukemia.

This clonotype appeared a few times. CDR3 coding DNA: TGCAGTGCTAGAGTCCCTTTGCGGGGGGGCCACAATGAGCAGTTCTTC. Its translation: CSARVPLRGGHNEQFF. This chain links TRBV20-1 with TRBJ2-1; the match to TRBD2 covers 9 bases. Germline V gives CDR1 DFQATT, CDR2 SNEGSKA (reference sequence). The CDR3 is 16 amino acids. With 1 base clipped from V and 5 bases from J, the junction kept 9 bases outside the gene matches.

This clonotype was recorded at least ten times. The chain uses TRBV12-3 or TRBV12-4 and TRBJ1-5; 8 nucleotides line up with TRBD1. The CDR3 runs 15 residues. The J segment lost 6 bases and the V segment lost 6 bases, leaving 10 bases of the junction unmatched. CDR3 sequence (DNA): TGTGCCAGCAGCTCCGGTCAGGGGGCGATTCAGCCCCAGCATTTT. This sequence encodes CASSSGQGAIQPQHF.

Of note for this clonotype: It may be a read error: a sequence one base away is much more abundant. The chain combines TRBV7-9 with TRBJ2-2; D possibly corresponds to TRBD2 (5 bases). Trimming left V 5 bases short and J 3 bases short, with 13 bases between. Germline values: CDR1 SEHNR, CDR2 FQNEAQ (reference sequence). This CDR3 is built from 15 residues. CDR3 nucleotides: TGTGCCAGCAGCCCCGGGAATCAGGACACCGGGGAGCTGTTTTTT. It codes for CASSPGNQDTGELFF.

This clonotype was seen at least ten times. The chain links TRBV5-6 to TRBJ2-5; possibly TRBD2 for D (6 bases). The CDR3 totals 18 residues. V was cut by 1 base and J by 0 bases, with 19 bases left in between. The germline V gene has CDR1 SGHDT and CDR2 YYEEEE. The CDR3, as DNA: TGTGCCAGCAGCTTGCGGGGGAGACGCCCCCTGTACCAAGAGACCCAGTACTTC. It encodes CASSLRGRRPLYQETQYF. Drawing the rest from reference TRBV5-6 and TRBJ2-5, the complete variable domain is DAGVTQSPTHLIKTRGQQVTLRCSPKSGHDTVSWYQQALGQGPQFIFQYYEEEERQRGNFPDRFSGHQFPNYSSELNVNALLLGDSALYLCASSLRGRRPLYQETQYFGPGTRLLVL.

This clonotype was seen many times. The chain uses TRBV5-1 and TRBJ2-1; 8 bases align to TRBD1. V dropped 0 bases and J dropped 4; count of bases not matched to a gene: 3. Germline V gene lookup returns CDR1 SGHRS and CDR2 YFSETQ. CDR3 length equals 15 residues. Written as DNA, the CDR3 is TGCGCCAGCAGCTTGGGAGACAGGGGATACAATGAGCAGTTCTTC. Protein sequence: CASSLGDRGYNEQFF.

This clonotype was recorded at least ten times. V usage is TRBV11-2 and J usage is TRBJ2-1; the D gene is possibly TRBD1 (6 bases). The CDR3 is 16 amino acids. V gave up 1 base and J gave up 5 bases, with 15 bases separating them. Germline loops: CDR1 SGHAT, CDR2 FQNNGV. CDR3 nucleotide sequence: TGTGCCAGCAGCTTAGTCCGAGGGGGTGCAGACAATGAGCAGTTCTTC. This gives the protein CASSLVRGGADNEQFF.

This clonotype was picked up many times. V usage is TRBV12-3 or TRBV12-4 and J usage is TRBJ1-5, with 8 bases matching TRBD1. V was clipped by 3 bases and J by 4 bases; unmatched bases: 5. The CDR3 has 15 amino acids. CDR3 in amino acids: CASSFGQGPNQPQHF. The CDR3 DNA follows: TGTGCCAGCAGTTTCGGACAGGGCCCAAATCAGCCCCAGCATTTT.

This clonotype was seen ten or more times. At one boundary the junction diverges from the germline segment, which might be a read error. The V and J genes are TRBV7-9 and TRBJ2-1; no definite D call. This CDR3 spans 12 amino acids. Germline-derived CDR1 and CDR2 are SEHNR and FQNEAQ (reference sequence). The DNA of the CDR3 is TGTGCCAGCAGTTTAGAACGGAGTGAGCAGTTCTTC. It is translated as CASSLERSEQFF.

This clonotype was observed a handful of times. The chain employs TRBV5-3 and TRBJ2-7; D remains ambiguous. TRBV5-3 is filed as an ORF, its function uncertain. This CDR3 is built from 11 residues. The V gene lost 2 bases and the J gene lost 5 bases, with 5 bases spanning the gap. In DNA form, the CDR3 reads TGTGCCAGAAGCTTTAAAAACGAGCAGTACTTC. Translation: CARSFKNEQYF.

This clonotype was counted ten times or more. V gene TRBV7-9 combines with J gene TRBJ1-1, with D hard to call. Germline CDR1 is SEHNR and CDR2 is FQNEAQ (reference sequence). The CDR3 has 12 amino acids. V lost 8 bases and J 2 bases, leaving 9 bases between the germline ends. CDR3 protein: CASSKANTEAFF. As DNA, the CDR3 is TGTGCCAGCTCAAAGGCCAACACTGAAGCTTTCTTT.

There are many counts of this clonotype. The chain links TRBV16 to TRBJ1-1; D is unresolved. The CDR3 contains 14 residues. Germline V gene lookup returns CDR1 KGHSY and CDR2 FQNENV. The V end was cut by 0 bases, the J end by 12 bases, with 17 bases between. CDR3: CASSQSVSVDPPFF. The CDR3 nucleotides read TGTGCCAGCAGCCAATCCGTTTCTGTGGACCCCCCTTTCTTT.

The sample holds many counts of this clonotype. The chain employs TRBV6-6 and TRBJ2-5; D might be TRBD1 or TRBD2, each matching 5 bases. The CDR3 contains 13 residues. From germline, CDR1 is MNHNY and CDR2 SVGAGI (reference sequence). V lost 3 bases and J lost 4, with 9 bases in between. This CDR3 is CASSYGGGETQYF. The CDR3 coding sequence is TGTGCCAGCAGTTATGGTGGGGGAGAGACCCAGTACTTC.

V gene TRBV20-1 combines with J gene TRBJ2-7, with 8 positions matching TRBD2. The CDR3 is made up of 13 amino acids. Trimming cost V 3 bases and J 3 bases; bases outside gene matches: 4. Germline V gene sequence: CDR1 DFQATT, CDR2 SNEGSKA (reference sequence). The DNA for the CDR3 is TGCAGTGCTAGCGGGAGGGCCGTCTACGAGCAGTACTTC. It codes for CSASGRAVYEQYF.

This clonotype has at least ten counts. The CDR3 region has the DNA TGCAGTGCTAGCAGTTACGAGCAGTACTTC. Residues: CSASSYEQYF. The chain is built from TRBV20-1 and TRBJ2-7, with D hard to call. The germline CDR1 and CDR2 sequences are DFQATT and SNEGSKA (reference sequence). Trimming removed 3 bases from V and 4 bases from J, with 4 bases in between. The CDR3 length is 10 residues.

On this clonotype: A much larger clone sits a single nucleotide away, making a read error possible. The rearrangement uses TRBV5-5 and TRBJ2-1, with 7 positions matching TRBD1. The CDR3 is 14 residues long. Germline values: CDR1 SGHKS, CDR2 YYEKEE (reference sequence). The CDR3 reads CASSPKGTDNDQFF. The CDR3 nucleotides are TGTGCCAGCAGCCCGAAAGGGACAGACAATGACCAGTTCTTC.

There are many counts of this clonotype. V usage is TRBV7-9 and J usage is TRBJ1-2; D is possibly TRBD1 (5 bases). Per germline, CDR1 SEHNR and CDR2 FQNEAQ (reference sequence). The CDR3 covers 13 residues. V lost 7 bases and J 6 bases, leaving 15 bases between the germline ends. CDR3 amino acids: CASIAGDGHGYTF. In DNA, the CDR3 is TGTGCCAGCATTGCGGGGGACGGCCATGGCTACACCTTC.

DNA of the CDR3: TGCAGTGCGAACCCTACAGGATCCTACGAGCAGTACTTC. Protein sequence: CSANPTGSYEQYF. The V gene is TRBV20-1, the J gene TRBJ2-7; a weak D match, TRBD1 (5 bases). Germline CDR1 and CDR2: DFQATT and SNEGSKA (reference sequence). The V and J ends lost 6 bases and 1 base respectively, with 13 bases between them. The CDR3 runs to 13 residues.

This clonotype was observed many times. The rearrangement links TRBV20-1 to TRBJ1-1; possibly TRBD1 for D (5 bases). V lost 1 base, J lost 0 bases, and 12 bases lay in between. The germline CDR1 and CDR2 sequences are DFQATT and SNEGSKA (reference sequence). The length of the CDR3 is 15 residues. CDR3 sequence (DNA): TGCAGTGCTAGAGCGCCTAGGGGAATGAACACTGAAGCTTTCTTT. This sequence encodes CSARAPRGMNTEAFF.

This clonotype was seen at least ten times. J is TRBJ2-7 and V is TRBV7-2, with D perhaps TRBD2 (5 bases). CDR3 length: 13 amino acids. V shed 1 base and J shed 6 bases, with 10 bases lying between them. Looked up from germline, CDR1 is SGHTA and CDR2 is FQGNSA. Written as DNA, the CDR3 is TGTGCCAGCAGCTTAGGGACTGAAGGCGAGCAGTACTTC. It codes for CASSLGTEGEQYF.

Points on this clonotype: A read error may explain this, as a much larger clone is one base away. The genes are TRBV24-1 and TRBJ1-2; weak D call: TRBD1 (6 bases). With 6 bases removed from V and 6 bases from J, the gap between germline ends came to 16 bases. The CDR3 consists of 14 residues. Germline CDR1 and CDR2: KGHDR and SFDVKD. This CDR3 reads CATSTHRANHGYTF. The CDR3 DNA is TGTGCCACCAGTACCCACAGGGCAAACCATGGCTACACCTTC.